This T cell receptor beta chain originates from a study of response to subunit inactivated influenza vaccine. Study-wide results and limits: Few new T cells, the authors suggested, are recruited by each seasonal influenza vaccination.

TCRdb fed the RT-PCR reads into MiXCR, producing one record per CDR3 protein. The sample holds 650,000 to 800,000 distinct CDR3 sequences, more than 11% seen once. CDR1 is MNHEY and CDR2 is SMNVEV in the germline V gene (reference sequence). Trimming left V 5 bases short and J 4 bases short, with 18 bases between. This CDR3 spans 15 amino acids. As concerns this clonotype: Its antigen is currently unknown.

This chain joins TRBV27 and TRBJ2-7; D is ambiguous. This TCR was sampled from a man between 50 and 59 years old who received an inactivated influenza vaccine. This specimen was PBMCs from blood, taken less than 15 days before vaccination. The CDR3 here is CASSNQERTRYEQYF. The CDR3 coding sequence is TGTGCCAGCAGTAACCAGGAAAGGACCCGTTACGAGCAGTACTTC.